This T cell receptor beta chain was profiled in a study of shared clonotypes between healthy human individuals. General study results and limits: Memory subsets had estimated richness that was generally smaller than that of naive subsets.

Note on this clone: Its specificity is unknown.

Profiled with immunoSEQ multiplex PCR; TCRdb holds only in-frame clones, not every one. The sample contains over 1.4 million clones, roughly 96% of which appear only once. This CDR3 is built from 13 residues. Trimming took off 6 bases at V and 7 bases at J, with 13 bases between the two ends. Germline CDR1 and CDR2: MGHDK and SYGVNS. The chain links TRBV25-1 to TRBJ2-1; D may be TRBD1 or TRBD2 (5 bases each). Sequencing used naive CD4+ T cells sorted from blood. The subset is: CD45RA+ positively selected. The sequence came from a man younger than 40 in good health. CDR3 bases: TGTGCCAGCAGCTTTTTAGGGGAGAATGAGCAGTTCTTC. This gives the protein CASSFLGENEQFF.